The present TCR beta chain was sequenced within a study of shared clonotypes between healthy human individuals. Study findings and constraints: Non-shared clonotypes had lower generation probabilities than those shared by all four donors. Naive subsets usually exceeded memory subsets in estimated richness.

Terminally differentiated effector memory CD45RA+ cells were left out of the naive CD8 fraction, which was CD45RO-negative and positively selected for CCR7. Splitting of each subset's genomic DNA was done evenly across several immunoSEQ plates. Per the original methods: There were no quality scores in the junction-only immunoSEQ sequences, so filtering differed. TCRdb's copy holds only in-frame clones and misses some; the assay was immunoSEQ multiplex PCR. V, J and clone size reflect that table, while D and trimming were determined from the DNA. The sample carries some 2,100,000 clones, about 93% recorded once. Trimming took 4 bases from V and 0 from J, leaving 13 bases between them. This CDR3 region has 15 residues. Germline loops: CDR1 SGHDT, CDR2 YYEEEE. A single count supports this clone. Its antigen is as yet unknown.

The receptor comes from a man younger than 35 in good health. Some clones in this sample may be carry-over from other donors' samples. V is TRBV5-6 and J is TRBJ2-5; either TRBD1 or TRBD2 may supply D (5 bases each). The sample taken for sequencing was naive CD8+ T cells from PBMCs. In nucleotides, the CDR3 is TGTGCCAGCAGCACCGGGACCGAGTACCAAGAGACCCAGTACTTC. Amino acids: CASSTGTEYQETQYF.